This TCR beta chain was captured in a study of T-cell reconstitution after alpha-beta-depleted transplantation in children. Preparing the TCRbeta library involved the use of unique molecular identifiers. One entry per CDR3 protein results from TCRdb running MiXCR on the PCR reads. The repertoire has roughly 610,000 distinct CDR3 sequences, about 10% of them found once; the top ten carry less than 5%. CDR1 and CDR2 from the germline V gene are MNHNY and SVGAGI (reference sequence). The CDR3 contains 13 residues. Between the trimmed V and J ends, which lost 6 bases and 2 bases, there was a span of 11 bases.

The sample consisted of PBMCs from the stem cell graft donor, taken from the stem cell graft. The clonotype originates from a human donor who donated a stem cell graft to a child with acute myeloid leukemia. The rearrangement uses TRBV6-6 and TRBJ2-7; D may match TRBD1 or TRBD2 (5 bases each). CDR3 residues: CASRSGPTYEQYF. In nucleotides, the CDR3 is TGTGCCAGCAGGTCGGGACCCACCTACGAGCAGTACTTC.